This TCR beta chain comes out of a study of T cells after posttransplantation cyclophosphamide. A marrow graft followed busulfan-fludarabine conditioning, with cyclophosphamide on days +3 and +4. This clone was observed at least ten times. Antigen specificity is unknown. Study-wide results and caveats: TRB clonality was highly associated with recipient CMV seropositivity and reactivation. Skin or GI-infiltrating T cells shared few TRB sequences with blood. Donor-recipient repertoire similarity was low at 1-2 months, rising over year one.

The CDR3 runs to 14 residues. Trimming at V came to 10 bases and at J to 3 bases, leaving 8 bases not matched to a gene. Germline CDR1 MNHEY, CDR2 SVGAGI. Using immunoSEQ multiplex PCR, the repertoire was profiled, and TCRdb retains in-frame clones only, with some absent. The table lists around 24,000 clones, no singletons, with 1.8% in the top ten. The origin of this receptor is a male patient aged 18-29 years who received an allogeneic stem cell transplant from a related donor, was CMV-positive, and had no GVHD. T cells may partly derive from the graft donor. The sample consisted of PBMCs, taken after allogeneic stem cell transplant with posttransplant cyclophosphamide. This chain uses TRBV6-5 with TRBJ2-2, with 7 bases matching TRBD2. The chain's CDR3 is CATGGGSYTGELFF. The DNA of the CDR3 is TGTGCCACGGGAGGCGGGAGTTACACCGGGGAGCTGTTTTTT.